The 17 T cell receptor beta chains reported below all come from one sample, sequenced in a study of blood T cell repertoires in COVID-19. TCRdb's table, derived via immunoSEQ multiplex PCR, lists solely in-frame clones and lacks some. The repertoire includes 55,000 to 65,000 clones, approximately 91% of them detected once, and less than 2% sits in the top ten. The sample consisted of peripheral blood. The receptors were sampled from a human donor in a cohort sampled during active COVID-19.

The chain employs TRBV2 and TRBJ1-5; TRBD1 might be the D (5 bases). The germline CDR1 and CDR2 sequences are SNHLY and FYNNEI. Trimming stripped 4 bases from V and 2 bases from J, with 12 bases between. The CDR3 extends over 15 amino acids. CDR3 region: CASSGFREGNQPQHF. The CDR3 DNA is TGTGCCAGCAGTGGTTTCAGGGAAGGCAATCAGCCCCAGCATTTT.

This chain uses TRBV7-9 with TRBJ2-2, with a tentative D call TRBD1 (5 bases). Germline V lookup: CDR1 SEHNR, CDR2 FQNEAQ (reference sequence). The CDR3 has 13 amino acids. The V end lost 3 bases, the J end lost 9 bases, and 11 bases lay between the germline ends. CDR3 DNA: TGTGCCAGCAGCTTGGCCGGACAAAGGGAGCTGTTTTTT. Protein sequence: CASSLAGQRELFF.

The genes are TRBV9 and TRBJ2-7; 9 nucleotides line up with TRBD2. The CDR3 contains 16 residues. From germline, CDR1 is SGDLS and CDR2 YYNGEE. V shed 4 bases, J shed 7 bases, and the junction held 15 bases outside the gene matches. CDR3: CASSRGSGSGVSEQYF. In DNA form, the CDR3 reads TGTGCCAGCAGCCGGGGTAGCGGGAGTGGGGTTAGTGAGCAGTACTTC.

The gene calls are TRBV9 and TRBJ1-4; D ambiguous. The germline V gene encodes CDR1 SGDLS and CDR2 YYNGEE. Trimming took off 1 base at V and 3 bases at J, with 7 bases between the two ends. CDR3 length: 14 residues. In DNA form, the CDR3 reads TGTGCCAGCAGCGTAACCGGAGCTAATGAAAAACTGTTTTTT. Translated: CASSVTGANEKLFF.

The chain uses TRBV27 and TRBJ2-6, with D perhaps TRBD1 (5 bases). Germline V gives CDR1 MNHEY, CDR2 SMNVEV (reference sequence). This CDR3 contains 14 residues. V lost 3 bases to trimming and J lost 3 bases, with 6 bases between them. CDR3 sequence reads: CASSFRVGANVLTF. The DNA for the CDR3 is TGTGCCAGCAGTTTCAGGGTTGGGGCCAACGTCCTGACTTTC.

This clone was counted a single time. V is TRBV7-2 and J is TRBJ2-1; D is perhaps TRBD2 (6 bases). The germline gives CDR1 SGHTA, CDR2 FQGNSA. V was cut by 8 bases and J by 14 bases, with 22 bases left in between. The CDR3 extends over 13 amino acids. The CDR3 DNA reads TGTGCCAGCCAGCAGGATCTTGCGGGGCGTAAGTTCTTC. Its protein is CASQQDLAGRKFF. Full variable domain (missing parts from reference TRBV7-2 and TRBJ2-1): GAGVSQSPSNKVTEKGKDVELRCDPISGHTALYWYRQSLGQGLEFLIYFQGNSAPDKSGLPSDRFSAERTGGSVSTLTIQRTQQEDSAVYLCASQQDLAGRKFFGPGTRLTVL.

The rearrangement uses TRBV28 and TRBJ2-6, with 9 positions matching TRBD1. The V segment lost 5 bases and the J segment 0 bases; nucleotides outside the gene matches: 5. The CDR3 sequence is 17 residues long. CDR1 is MDHEN and CDR2 is SYDVKM in the germline V gene. The CDR3 nucleotides are TGTGCCAGCAGTAGACAGGGGGGTAGCTCTGGGGCCAACGTCCTGACTTTC. Its translation: CASSRQGGSSGANVLTF.

The CDR3 DNA is TGTACTAAGGACAGGCCATACGAGCAGTACTTC. As protein: CTKDRPYEQYF. The rearrangement links TRBV19 to TRBJ2-7; 7 bases line up with TRBD1. Germline assignment: CDR1 LNHDA and CDR2 SQIVND (reference sequence). The CDR3 spans 11 residues.

The rearrangement uses TRBV27 and TRBJ2-1, with TRBD2 matching 7 bases. Germline V gives CDR1 MNHEY, CDR2 SMNVEV (reference sequence). V gave up 5 bases and J gave up 8 bases; unmatched junction bases: 0. This CDR3 spans 11 amino acids. The CDR3 loop is CASSRGDEQFF. The CDR3 DNA sequence: TGTGCCAGCAGTCGGGGGGATGAGCAGTTCTTC.

This clone was found a few times. The chain couples TRBV7-2 to TRBJ1-1; a weak D match, TRBD1 (5 bases). Per the germline V gene, CDR1 is SGHTA and CDR2 is FQGNSA. The CDR3 is made up of 13 amino acids. The germline V and J ends were trimmed by 1 base and 10 bases, with 13 bases remaining between them. In DNA, the CDR3 is TGTGCCAGCAGCTTAGAATCCAGGGTGCGAGCTTTCTTT. Translation gives CASSLESRVRAFF.

The rearrangement links TRBV9 to TRBJ2-3; D may be TRBD1 (5 bases). The CDR3 consists of 15 residues. Germline V CDR1 and CDR2: SGDLS, YYNGEE. Between the trimmed V and J ends, which lost 0 bases and 4 bases, there was a span of 12 bases. CDR3 loop: CASSVGNTGADTQYF. In DNA form, the CDR3 reads TGTGCCAGCAGCGTAGGCAACACAGGCGCAGATACGCAGTATTTT.

V and J are TRBV6-2 or TRBV6-3 and TRBJ1-2; D perhaps matches TRBD1 (5 bases). The germline V gene encodes CDR1 MNHEY and CDR2 SVGEGT. The CDR3 contains 13 residues. V lost 2 bases to trimming and J lost 5 bases, with 9 bases between them. CDR3 in DNA: TGTGCCAGCAGTTACGATCCAGGGTATGGCTACACCTTC. This gives the protein CASSYDPGYGYTF.

The V gene is TRBV4-3, the J gene TRBJ2-1; TRBD2 matches at 9 bases. Germline V CDR1 and CDR2: LGHNA, YSLEER. This CDR3 spans 16 amino acids. The V segment lost 4 bases and the J segment 4 bases; nucleotides outside the gene matches: 8. Written as DNA, the CDR3 is TGCGCCAGCAGCCCCCGTGCGGGAGGGAATTACAATGAGCAGTTCTTC. It specifies CASSPRAGGNYNEQFF.

V is TRBV4-3 and J is TRBJ1-4, with a tentative D call TRBD1 (6 bases). Looked up from germline, CDR1 is LGHNA and CDR2 is YSLEER. This CDR3 region has 15 residues. V gave up 0 bases and J gave up 8 bases, with 13 bases separating them. The CDR3 DNA reads TGCGCCAGCAGCCAAGATTACAGGGTCTTCGAAAAACTGTTTTTT. Amino acid sequence: CASSQDYRVFEKLFF.

This rearrangement joins TRBV7-2 to TRBJ1-5; 10 positions agree with TRBD1. The CDR3 has 14 residues. From germline, CDR1 is SGHTA and CDR2 FQGNSA. J gave up 2 bases and V 8 bases, and 3 bases lay outside the gene matches. The CDR3 here is CASGDRGGNQPQHF. CDR3 coding DNA: TGTGCCAGCGGGGACAGGGGTGGCAATCAGCCCCAGCATTTT.

The chain couples TRBV19 to TRBJ2-7; the D gene is possibly TRBD1 (5 bases). Trimming shortened V by 6 bases and J by 0 bases, and 15 bases separated the two germline ends. The CDR3 has 15 amino acids. Germline loops: CDR1 LNHDA, CDR2 SQIVND (reference sequence). DNA for the CDR3: TGTGCCAGTAGCCCGACAGCCAGGAGCTCCTACGAGCAGTACTTC. The encoded protein is CASSPTARSSYEQYF.

The chain is built from TRBV4-1 and TRBJ1-5; the D gene is possibly TRBD1 (6 bases). V was trimmed by 2 bases and J by 0 bases, leaving 14 bases between them. Germline V gene sequence: CDR1 MGHRA, CDR2 YSYEKL. This CDR3 region has 17 residues. The CDR3 sequence: CASSQPTGSYSNQPQHF. For the CDR3, the DNA is TGCGCCAGCAGCCAACCTACAGGGTCCTATAGCAATCAGCCCCAGCATTTT.